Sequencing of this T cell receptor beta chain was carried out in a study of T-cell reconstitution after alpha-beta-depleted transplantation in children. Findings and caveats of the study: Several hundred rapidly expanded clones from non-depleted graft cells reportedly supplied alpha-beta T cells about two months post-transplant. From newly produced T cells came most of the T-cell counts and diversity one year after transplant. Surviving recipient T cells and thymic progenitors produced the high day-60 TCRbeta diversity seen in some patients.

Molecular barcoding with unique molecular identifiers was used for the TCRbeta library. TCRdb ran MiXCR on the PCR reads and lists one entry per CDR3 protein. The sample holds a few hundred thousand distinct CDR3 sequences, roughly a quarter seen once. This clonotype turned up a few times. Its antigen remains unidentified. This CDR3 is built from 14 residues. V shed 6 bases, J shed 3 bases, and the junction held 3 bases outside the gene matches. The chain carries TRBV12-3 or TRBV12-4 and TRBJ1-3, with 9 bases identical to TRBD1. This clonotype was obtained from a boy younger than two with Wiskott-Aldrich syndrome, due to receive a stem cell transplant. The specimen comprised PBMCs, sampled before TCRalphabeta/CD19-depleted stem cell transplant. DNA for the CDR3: TGTGCCAGCAGCCCGACAGGGGGTGGAAACACCATATATTTT. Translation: CASSPTGGGNTIYF.